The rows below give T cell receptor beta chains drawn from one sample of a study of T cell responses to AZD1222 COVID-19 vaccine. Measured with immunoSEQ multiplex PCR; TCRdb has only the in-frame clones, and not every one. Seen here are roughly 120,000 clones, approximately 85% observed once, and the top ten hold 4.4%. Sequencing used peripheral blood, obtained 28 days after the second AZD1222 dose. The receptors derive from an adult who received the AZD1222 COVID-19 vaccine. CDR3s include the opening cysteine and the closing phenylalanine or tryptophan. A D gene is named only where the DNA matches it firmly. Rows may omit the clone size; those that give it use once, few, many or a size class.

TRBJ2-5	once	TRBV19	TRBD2	CASSMGGGATEETQYF	TGTGCCAGTAGTATGGGCGGGGGGGCCACAGAAGAGACCCAGTACTTC
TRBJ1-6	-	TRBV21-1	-	CASSKRDRSGSPYNSPLHF	TGTGCCAGCAGCAAAAGAGATCGGTCGGGTTCGCCCTATAATTCACCCCTCCACTTT
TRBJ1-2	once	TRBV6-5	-	CASTDGEYGYTF	TGTGCCAGCACGGACGGGGAGTATGGCTACACCTTC
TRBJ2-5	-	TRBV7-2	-	CASSLYSEETQYF	TGTGCCAGCAGCTTGTACAGCGAGGAGACCCAGTACTTC
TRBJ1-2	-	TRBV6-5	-	CASRGDTGFDGYTF	TGTGCCAGCAGGGGGGACACTGGATTCGATGGCTACACCTTC
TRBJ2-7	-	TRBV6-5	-	CASSTPASYEQYF	TGTGCCAGCAGTACCCCAGCCTCCTACGAGCAGTACTTC
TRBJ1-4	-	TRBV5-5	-	CASTPWGGEKLFF	TGTGCCAGCACCCCGTGGGGAGGTGAAAAACTGTTTTTT
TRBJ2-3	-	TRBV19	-	CASTRGGFDTDTQYF	TGTGCCAGTACCCGCGGAGGTTTTGACACAGATACGCAGTATTTT
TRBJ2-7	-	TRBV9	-	CASSPRPDRSSYEQYF	TGTGCCAGCAGCCCTCGCCCCGACAGGAGCTCCTACGAGCAGTACTTC
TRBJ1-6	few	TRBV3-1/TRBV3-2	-	CASSPGLQQAPFSYNSPLHF	TGTGCCAGCAGCCCGGGTCTCCAACAGGCACCGTTCTCCTATAATTCACCCCTCCACTTT
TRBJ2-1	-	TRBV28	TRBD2	CASSFGTAGGQYNEQFF	TGTGCCAGCAGTTTTGGAACGGCGGGGGGCCAATACAATGAGCAGTTCTTC
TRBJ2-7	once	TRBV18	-	CASSPRAASYEQYF	TGTGCCAGCTCACCACGGGCAGCCTCCTACGAGCAGTACTTC
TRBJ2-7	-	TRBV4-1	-	CASSQGQGTLSYEQYF	TGCGCCAGCAGCCAAGGTCAAGGGACCCTCTCCTACGAGCAGTACTTC
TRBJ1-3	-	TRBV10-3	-	CAISGAGSSGNTIYF	TGTGCCATCAGTGGTGCTGGATCCTCTGGAAACACCATATATTTT
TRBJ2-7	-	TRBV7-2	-	CASSPGWGTVAYEQYF	TGTGCCAGCAGCCCCGGGTGGGGGACGGTGGCCTACGAGCAGTACTTC
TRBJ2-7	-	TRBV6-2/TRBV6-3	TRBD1	CASSRAPQGWPYEQYF	TGTGCCAGCAGTCGGGCCCCACAGGGGTGGCCCTACGAGCAGTACTTC
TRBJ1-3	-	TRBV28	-	CASSIQGNTIYF	TGTGCCAGCAGTATACAGGGAAACACCATATATTTT
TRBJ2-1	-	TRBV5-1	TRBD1	CASSTSGTGIEQFF	TGCGCCAGCAGCACTTCCGGGACAGGGATTGAGCAGTTCTTC
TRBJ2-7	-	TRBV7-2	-	CASSYLGDLSGYEQYF	TGTGCCAGCAGCTACTTAGGGGACCTAAGCGGCTACGAGCAGTACTTC
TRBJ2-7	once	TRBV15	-	CATSRDYIGSVSYEQYF	TGTGCCACCAGCAGAGATTATATAGGGTCCGTGTCCTACGAGCAGTACTTC
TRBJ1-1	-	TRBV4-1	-	CASSQDWVNTEAFF	TGCGCCAGCAGCCAAGATTGGGTGAACACTGAAGCTTTCTTT
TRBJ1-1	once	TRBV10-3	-	CAIRLGMNTEAFF	TGTGCCATCAGGCTGGGGATGAACACTGAAGCTTTCTTT
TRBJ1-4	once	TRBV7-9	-	CASSLDAAGAEKLFF	TGTGCCAGCAGCTTAGATGCGGCCGGGGCTGAAAAACTGTTTTTT
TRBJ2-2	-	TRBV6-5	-	CASSYTGLNGELFF	TGTGCCAGCAGCTACACCGGACTAAACGGGGAGCTGTTTTTT
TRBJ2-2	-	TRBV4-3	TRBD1	CASSQEGQGQNTGELFF	TGCGCCAGCAGCCAAGAGGGACAGGGGCAAAACACCGGGGAGCTGTTTTTT
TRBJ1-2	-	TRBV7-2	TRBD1	CASSTDRADYGYTF	TGTGCCAGCAGCACGGACAGGGCGGACTATGGCTACACCTTC
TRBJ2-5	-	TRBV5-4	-	CASSFGGGIGTRETQYF	TGTGCCAGCAGCTTTGGGGGCGGGATCGGGACGCGAGAGACCCAGTACTTC